Sequencing of this T cell receptor beta chain was carried out in a study of shared clonotypes between healthy human individuals. Whole-study findings and limits: Compared with memory subsets, naive subsets generally had larger estimated richness.

The germline gives CDR1 LNHDA, CDR2 SQIVND (reference sequence). The CDR3 is 14 residues long. Trimming cost V 7 bases and J 0 bases, with 10 bases left between them. Produced via immunoSEQ multiplex PCR; TCRdb's table is partial and in-frame only. The sample consists of around 2.1 million clones, around 95% of them appearing once. About this clone itself: What it binds is unknown.

This sequence joins TRBV19 and TRBJ1-3; D is unresolved. The TCR comes from a man in his late teens or twenties in good health. The sample taken for sequencing was naive CD4+ T cells sorted from blood. As for subset: CD45RA+ positively selected. The CDR3 loop reads CASKEEPSGNTIYF. For the CDR3, the DNA is TGTGCCAGTAAGGAGGAACCCTCTGGAAACACCATATATTTT.